The 18 T cell receptor beta chains presented below share a single source sample, sequenced in a study of T cells in Graves' hyperthyroidism and ophthalmopathy. From RNA transcripts, TCR beta CDR3 regions were amplified. An initial round of RT-PCR targeting the TCR CDR3 relied on the HTBI primer set. TCRdb passed the multiplex PCR reads through MiXCR, listing each CDR3 protein once. Here the sample spans 490,000 or so distinct CDR3 sequences, approximately 22% being singletons. Sequencing was carried out using blood. These receptors were collected from a woman in her 70s with Graves' ophthalmopathy.

The rearrangement uses TRBV4-1 and TRBJ1-1; D is unresolved. V was cut by 1 base and J by 1 base, with 7 bases left in between. The CDR3 consists of 14 residues. The germline gives CDR1 MGHRA, CDR2 YSYEKL. CDR3 sequence: CASSQAFGNTEAFF. The CDR3 region has the DNA TGCGCCAGCAGCCAAGCTTTCGGGAACACTGAAGCTTTCTTT.

V is TRBV20-1 and J is TRBJ2-5; 11 bases line up with TRBD1. The J segment lost 3 bases and the V segment lost 5 bases, leaving 2 bases of the junction unmatched. CDR3 length equals 13 residues. Germline values: CDR1 DFQATT, CDR2 SNEGSKA (reference sequence). The CDR3 reads CSAGQGAEETQYF. DNA for the CDR3: TGCAGTGCTGGACAGGGGGCGGAAGAGACCCAGTACTTC.

This clonotype has just a few counts. The V and J genes are TRBV29-1 and TRBJ2-5; no firm D call. The CDR3 loop spans 10 amino acids. The germline V and J ends were trimmed by 4 bases and 5 bases, with 5 bases remaining between them. Germline V lookup: CDR1 SQVTM, CDR2 ANQGSEA. In nucleotides, the CDR3 is TGCAGCGTTGGAGCGGAGACCCAGTACTTC. Translated: CSVGAETQYF.

This chain uses TRBV5-6 with TRBJ2-1; 11 nucleotides agree with TRBD2. Germline V lookup: CDR1 SGHDT, CDR2 YYEEEE. The CDR3 spans 15 residues. J was trimmed by 7 bases and V by 2 bases; bases with no gene match: 5. This CDR3 reads CASSFGLAGLNEQFF. CDR3 in DNA: TGTGCCAGCAGCTTTGGACTAGCGGGCCTTAATGAGCAGTTCTTC. The variable domain in full, with the rest retrieved from reference TRBV5-6 and TRBJ2-1, is DAGVTQSPTHLIKTRGQQVTLRCSPKSGHDTVSWYQQALGQGPQFIFQYYEEEERQRGNFPDRFSGHQFPNYSSELNVNALLLGDSALYLCASSFGLAGLNEQFFGPGTRLTVL.

This clonotype has a count of ten or more. This sequence joins TRBV12-3 or TRBV12-4 and TRBJ1-1; 7 bases map to TRBD1. After removal of 7 bases from V and 4 bases from J, the junction contained 12 bases not matched to a gene. The CDR3 is made up of 15 amino acids. The CDR3 nucleotides read TGTGCCAGCACTAAAGGGGTAGGGGGCGGCACTGAAGCTTTCTTT. Translated: CASTKGVGGGTEAFF.

The chain joins TRBV6-2 or TRBV6-3 to TRBJ2-3, with a possible D match to TRBD2 (6 bases). This CDR3 comprises 17 residues. The V end lost 2 bases, the J end lost 0 bases, and 15 bases lay between the germline ends. Germline CDR1 is MNHEY and CDR2 is SVGEGT. The CDR3 is CASSYGGREWSTDTQYF. CDR3 DNA: TGTGCCAGCAGTTACGGGGGACGGGAGTGGAGCACAGATACGCAGTATTTT.

The chain has TRBV18 and TRBJ2-7, with 11 positions matching TRBD2. The CDR3 contains 14 residues. The germline V gene encodes CDR1 KGHSH and CDR2 LQKENI. V lost 2 bases and J lost 6; bases outside the gene matches: 3. CDR3 loop: CASSPDSGRAEQYF. CDR3 DNA: TGTGCCAGCTCACCAGATAGCGGGAGGGCCGAGCAGTACTTC. The variable domain in full, with the rest retrieved from reference TRBV18 and TRBJ2-7, is NAGVMQNPRHLVRRRGQEARLRCSPMKGHSHVYWYRQLPEEGLKFMVYLQKENIIDESGMPKERFSAEFPKEGPSILRIQQVVRGDSAAYFCASSPDSGRAEQYFGPGTRLTVT.

V usage is TRBV20-1 and J usage is TRBJ2-3; D possibly matches TRBD1 or TRBD2 (5 bases each). Trimming cost V 4 bases and J 4 bases, with 15 bases left between them. The CDR3 length is 14 residues. Germline CDR1 DFQATT, CDR2 SNEGSKA (reference sequence). DNA of the CDR3: TGCAGTGCTACGTTATCGGGGCCGGCAGATACGCAGTATTTT. Translated: CSATLSGPADTQYF.

The chain links TRBV3-2 to TRBJ2-7. TRBV3-2 represents a pseudogene. The CDR3 runs to 15 residues. This CDR3 reads CASSQEPSLFREQYF. Written as DNA, the CDR3 is TGTGCCAGCAGCCAAGAACCGTCGTTGTTCCGCGAGCAGTACTTC.

This clonotype has a count of ten or more. The CDR3 nucleotides are TGTGCCAGCAGTTACAGCTCGGACACTGAAGCTTTCTTT. Its translation is CASSYSSDTEAFF. The J gene is TRBJ1-1, the V gene TRBV6-2 or TRBV6-3; D unclear. Trimming took 2 bases from V and 3 from J, leaving 7 bases between them. Germline assignment: CDR1 MNHEY and CDR2 SVGEGT. This CDR3 region has 13 residues.

This clonotype was seen ten or more times. V usage is TRBV7-2 and J usage is TRBJ2-2; 7 bases are a match to TRBD2. Germline loops: CDR1 SGHTA, CDR2 FQGNSA. This CDR3 is 14 amino acids long. The V and J ends lost 4 bases and 9 bases, in that order; junction bases with no gene match: 8. CDR3 DNA: TGTGCCAGCAGCTCAAACCCGGGAGGCTGGGAGCTGTTTTTT. Amino acids: CASSSNPGGWELFF.

This clonotype showed up just a few times. The chain has TRBV6-5 and TRBJ2-1; 7 bases line up with TRBD2. Germline CDR1 MNHEY, CDR2 SVGAGI. The CDR3 sequence is 15 residues long. With 0 bases clipped from V and 6 bases from J, the junction kept 5 bases outside the gene matches. CDR3 in DNA: TGTGCCAGCAGTTACTCGGCGGGAGCAGGCAATGAGCAGTTCTTC. It codes for CASSYSAGAGNEQFF.

The rearrangement uses TRBV11-2 and TRBJ2-7, with 7 bases that match TRBD2. Germline CDR1 and CDR2: SGHAT and FQNNGV. The CDR3 totals 13 residues. The ends lost 4 bases at V and 2 bases at J; junction bases unmatched: 2. Written as DNA, the CDR3 is TGTGCCAGCAGCTCTAGCGGTCCCTACGAGCAGTACTTC. Its translation: CASSSSGPYEQYF.

This clonotype was recorded at least ten times. V is TRBV2 and J is TRBJ1-1; TRBD1 agrees at 9 bases. CDR3 length: 15 amino acids. The junction had 10 bases not matched to a gene; V was cut back by 8 bases and J by 3 bases. Germline assignment: CDR1 SNHLY and CDR2 FYNNEI. CDR3 in amino acids: CASYRGPMGYTEAFF. DNA of the CDR3: TGTGCCAGCTACAGGGGGCCCATGGGATACACTGAAGCTTTCTTT. Using reference TRBV2 and TRBJ1-1 for the parts outside the CDR3, the full variable domain is EPEVTQTPSHQVTQMGQEVILRCVPISNHLYFYWYRQILGQKVEFLVSFYNNEISEKSEIFDDQFSVERPDGSNFTLKIRSTKLEDSAMYFCASYRGPMGYTEAFFGQGTRLTVV.

Of note for this clonotype: A much larger clone lies a single base off, so this may be a read error. The rearrangement links TRBV5-1 to TRBJ2-3, with no clear D. In germline, CDR1 is SGHRS, CDR2 YFSETQ. The CDR3 runs 14 residues. The CDR3 loop is CANSLDVSTDTQYF. The CDR3 DNA reads as TGCGCCAACAGCTTGGATGTTAGCACAGATACGCAGTATTTT.

The chain recombines TRBV24-1 with TRBJ2-3; D may correspond to TRBD1 or TRBD2 (5 bases each). CDR1 and CDR2 from the germline V gene are KGHDR and SFDVKD. The CDR3 consists of 15 residues. Trimming took off 4 bases at V and 5 bases at J, with 15 bases between the two ends. The CDR3 bases are TGTGCCACCAGTGACCCGGGGCGCGGAATAGATACGCAGTATTTT. Translated: CATSDPGRGIDTQYF.

This chain uses TRBV20-1 with TRBJ2-7; a possible D gene is TRBD2 (7 bases). The CDR3 consists of 17 residues. Trimming took off 5 bases at V and 1 base at J, with 24 bases between the two ends. Germline loops: CDR1 DFQATT, CDR2 SNEGSKA (reference sequence). CDR3 DNA sequence: TGCAGTGCTGGGGGAGGGGCCGGGACAACCAATTCCTACGAGCAGTACTTC. Translation gives CSAGGGAGTTNSYEQYF.

The genes are TRBV19 and TRBJ2-1; D tentatively fits TRBD1 or TRBD2 (5 bases each). The germline V gene has CDR1 LNHDA and CDR2 SQIVND (reference sequence). Deletions cut 11 bases from V and 5 bases from J, with 16 bases between. This CDR3 comprises 13 residues. Here the CDR3 DNA reads TGTGCCTGTGGGACCCCTCCCCACAATGAGCAGTTCTTC. This sequence encodes CACGTPPHNEQFF.